The 5 T cell receptor beta chains below all came from one sample that was sequenced in a study of T-cell reconstitution after alpha-beta-depleted transplantation in children. Unique molecular identifiers tagged the TCRbeta library. TCRdb passed the PCR reads through MiXCR, listing each CDR3 protein once. The sample has over 70,000 distinct CDR3 sequences; roughly 8% are singletons. The source was PBMCs from the stem cell graft donor, collected from the stem cell graft. The receptors shown here come from a human donor who donated a stem cell graft to a child with congenital amegakaryocytic thrombocytopenia.

At least ten counts were recorded for this clonotype. The V gene is TRBV5-1, the J gene TRBJ2-5; 12 bases are shared with TRBD2. The CDR3 has 16 residues. The germline V gene has CDR1 SGHRS and CDR2 YFSETQ. With V trimmed by 0 bases and J by 5 bases, 5 bases remained unmatched. The CDR3 DNA is TGCGCCAGCAGCTTGGGACTAGCGGGGGAAACGGAGACCCAGTACTTC. It specifies CASSLGLAGETETQYF. The whole variable domain, filled in from reference TRBV5-1 and TRBJ2-5, reads KAGVTQTPRYLIKTRGQQVTLSCSPISGHRSVSWYQQTPGQGLQFLFEYFSETQRNKGNFPGRFSGRQFSNSRSEMNVSTLELGDSALYLCASSLGLAGETETQYFGPGTRLLVL.

This clonotype was detected many times. The chain employs TRBV6-5 and TRBJ2-6; D possibly corresponds to TRBD1 (5 bases). In germline, CDR1 is MNHEY, CDR2 SVGAGI. CDR3 length: 17 residues. Trimming cost V 4 bases and J 0 bases, with 13 bases left between them. CDR3 DNA: TGTGCCAGCAGTTTGGCAGGGTACCCCTCTGGGGCCAACGTCCTGACTTTC. Its translation is CASSLAGYPSGANVLTF.

The sample holds a few counts of this clonotype. One junction end disagrees with the germline gene, perhaps due to a read error. This rearrangement joins TRBV20-1 to TRBJ1-6, with TRBD1 matching over 8 bases. Germline V gives CDR1 DFQATT, CDR2 SNEGSKA (reference sequence). The CDR3 contains 17 residues. Written as DNA, the CDR3 is TGCTGTGCTCACCGGTGGGACAGGAGCTCCTATAATTCACCCCTCCACTTT. Encoded protein: CCAHRWDRSSYNSPLHF.

This clonotype was detected many times. The chain joins TRBV5-1 to TRBJ2-5; no clear D. This CDR3 is 13 amino acids long. Trimming cost V 6 bases and J 1 base, with 10 bases left between them. CDR1 is SGHRS and CDR2 is YFSETQ in the germline V gene. CDR3 bases: TGCGCCAGCACACATGCTGGCCAAGAGACCCAGTACTTC. This encodes CASTHAGQETQYF.

This clonotype appeared many times. V usage is TRBV27 and J usage is TRBJ1-1, with 7 bases lining up with TRBD1. Germline CDR1 reads MNHEY; CDR2 reads SMNVEV (reference sequence). CDR3 size: 15 residues. V lost 5 bases and J lost 1; bases outside the gene matches: 7. The CDR3 reads CASSPGQYRNTEAFF. In nucleotides, the CDR3 is TGTGCCAGCAGTCCGGGACAGTATAGGAACACTGAAGCTTTCTTT.